These 25 T cell receptor beta chains came from one sample sequenced in a study of blood T cell repertoires in COVID-19. Generated by immunoSEQ multiplex PCR, the TCRdb table keeps only in-frame clones and is missing some. The table lists 150,000 to 190,000 clones, about 85% of them singletons. Sequenced sample: peripheral blood. Receptor source: a woman aged 55-69 years with COVID-19, enrolled during active disease.

As to this clone: Germline and junction disagree at one end, which may indicate a read error. The rearrangement joins TRBV7-7 to TRBJ1-5; D remains unclear. The CDR3 is 14 amino acids. CDR1 SSHAT and CDR2 FNYEAQ come from the germline V gene (reference sequence). The CDR3 reads CASSLLTGERPQHF. The CDR3 nucleotides are TGTGCTAGCAGCCTACTCACCGGGGAGCGACCCCAGCATTTT.

The chain has TRBV6-5 and TRBJ2-1; D uncertain. The CDR3 spans 13 residues. Germline V gene lookup returns CDR1 MNHEY and CDR2 SVGAGI. V was clipped by 0 bases and J by 7 bases, with 7 bases between them. CDR3 region: CASSYSRGNEQFF. The DNA for the CDR3 is TGTGCCAGCAGTTACTCGAGAGGTAATGAGCAGTTCTTC.

This clone was observed a handful of times. The V call is TRBV5-4, the J call TRBJ2-1; 10 nucleotides line up with TRBD2. The CDR3 contains 15 residues. Unmatched junction bases numbered 9, after V lost 4 bases and J lost 8 bases. The germline V gene has CDR1 SGHNT and CDR2 YYREEE (reference sequence). CDR3: CASSSLSGGSDEQFF. The CDR3 nucleotides are TGTGCCAGCAGCAGCCTTAGCGGGGGGAGTGATGAGCAGTTCTTC.

The chain joins TRBV5-4 to TRBJ1-4; TRBD1 is a possible D gene (6 bases). The V and J ends lost 3 bases and 6 bases respectively, with 15 bases between them. Germline-derived CDR1 and CDR2 are SGHNT and YYREEE (reference sequence). CDR3 size: 15 residues. CDR3 DNA: TGTGCCAGCAGCTCTGCCGGGACACCCGATGAAAAACTGTTTTTT. Residues: CASSSAGTPDEKLFF.

The chain has TRBV5-6 and TRBJ1-5; 10 nucleotides align to TRBD1. The CDR3 covers 16 residues. The germline V gene has CDR1 SGHDT and CDR2 YYEEEE. The ends lost 1 base at V and 6 bases at J; junction bases unmatched: 7. CDR3 in amino acids: CASSLRTGTGVQPQHF. The CDR3 region has the DNA TGTGCCAGCAGCTTGAGAACCGGGACAGGGGTTCAGCCCCAGCATTTT.

This sequence joins TRBV11-2 and TRBJ2-7; 7 bases agree with TRBD1. The V segment lost 5 bases and the J segment 6 bases; nucleotides outside the gene matches: 7. The CDR3 sequence is 13 residues long. Per germline, CDR1 SGHAT and CDR2 FQNNGV. The CDR3, as DNA: TGTGCCAGCAGCCCCCCGACAGGGAGCGAGCAGTACGTC. It encodes CASSPPTGSEQYV.

This clone was recorded only once. J is TRBJ1-6 and V is TRBV7-3; D is unclear. Germline V gene sequence: CDR1 SGHTA, CDR2 FQGTGA. The germline V and J ends were trimmed by 1 base and 6 bases, with 7 bases remaining between them. The length of the CDR3 is 14 residues. Here the CDR3 DNA reads TGTGCCAGCAGCTTAAGAGCCCTTAATTCACCCCTCCACTTT. Amino acids: CASSLRALNSPLHF. Full variable domain (outside the CDR3, taken from reference TRBV7-3 and TRBJ1-6): GAGVSQTPSNKVTEKGKYVELRCDPISGHTALYWYRQSLGQGPEFLIYFQGTGAADDSGLPNDRFFAVRPEGSVSTLKIQRTERGDSAVYLCASSLRALNSPLHFGNGTRLTVT.

The chain has TRBV12-3 or TRBV12-4 and TRBJ1-2; possible D gene TRBD1, 6 bases. The CDR3 runs 12 residues. The V end lost 6 bases, the J end lost 12 bases, and 17 bases lay between the germline ends. DNA for the CDR3: TGTGCCAGCAGCCTCAAACAGGGTTTAGACACCTTC. Its protein is CASSLKQGLDTF.

The chain's CDR3 is CASSLNEKLFF. For the CDR3, the DNA is TGTGCCAGCAGCCTTAATGAAAAACTGTTTTTT. This chain uses TRBV12-3 or TRBV12-4 with TRBJ1-4; D ambiguous. The CDR3 sequence is 11 residues long. The ends were cut back, 6 bases at V and 4 bases at J, with 3 bases in the middle.

The chain carries TRBV27 and TRBJ1-1, with 8 bases that match TRBD1. V was pared by 7 bases and J by 2 bases, with 9 bases of the junction left unmatched. Germline CDR1 reads MNHEY; CDR2 reads SMNVEV (reference sequence). This CDR3 comprises 15 residues. The CDR3 nucleotides read TGTGCCAGCAAGAAGGACAGGGCCGATAACACTGAAGCTTTCTTT. Protein: CASKKDRADNTEAFF.

The chain carries TRBV7-8 and TRBJ2-2; no firm D call. Germline CDR1 reads SGHVS; CDR2 reads FQNEAQ. The germline V and J ends were trimmed by 2 bases and 6 bases, with 4 bases remaining between them. The CDR3 covers 12 residues. The CDR3, as DNA: TGTGCCAGCAGCTTAAGAGCCGGGGAGCTGTTTTTT. This gives the protein CASSLRAGELFF.

V gene TRBV5-5 combines with J gene TRBJ2-2, with 8 nucleotides matching TRBD1. J gave up 3 bases and V 2 bases, and 6 bases lay outside the gene matches. The CDR3 has 16 residues. Germline V gene sequence: CDR1 SGHKS, CDR2 YYEKEE (reference sequence). The CDR3 DNA sequence: TGTGCCAGCAGCTTTGAGGGGACAGGATACACCGGGGAGCTGTTTTTT. Protein: CASSFEGTGYTGELFF.

This clone was observed a single time. Written as DNA, the CDR3 is TGCAGCGTTAGGGCGAGGGTCAACACTGAAGCTTTCTTT. This translates into CSVRARVNTEAFF. The chain carries TRBV29-1 and TRBJ1-1; D uncertain. The V end was cut by 5 bases, the J end by 2 bases, with 12 bases between. This CDR3 has 13 residues. Per the germline V gene, CDR1 is SQVTM and CDR2 is ANQGSEA.

The rearrangement links TRBV11-3 to TRBJ1-6; possible D gene TRBD1, 5 bases. V lost 3 bases and J 7 bases, leaving 10 bases between the germline ends. CDR1 SGHNT and CDR2 YENEEA come from the germline V gene. The CDR3 is made up of 14 amino acids. This chain's CDR3 is CASSLGQGNSPLHF. CDR3 nucleotides: TGTGCCAGCAGCTTGGGGCAGGGAAATTCACCCCTCCACTTT.

This chain uses TRBV27 with TRBJ1-4; TRBD1 is a possible D gene (5 bases). The CDR3 covers 15 residues. From germline, CDR1 is MNHEY and CDR2 SMNVEV (reference sequence). Between the trimmed V and J ends, which lost 1 base and 0 bases, there was a span of 6 bases. The CDR3 sequence is CASSLLGATNEKLFF. The CDR3 nucleotides are TGTGCCAGCAGTTTATTAGGGGCAACTAATGAAAAACTGTTTTTT.

V is TRBV3-1 (or the pseudogene TRBV3-2) and J is TRBJ2-5, with D possibly matching TRBD1 (5 bases). Trimming cost V 7 bases and J 5 bases, with 14 bases left between them. Germline assignment: CDR1 LGHDT and CDR2 YNNKEL (reference sequence). The CDR3 covers 13 residues. Written as DNA, the CDR3 is TGTGCCAGCACCCGCTCCTGGGGCGAGACCCAGTACTTC. The encoded protein is CASTRSWGETQYF.

V gene TRBV12-3 or TRBV12-4 combines with J gene TRBJ1-2, with 9 bases fitting TRBD1. The CDR3 is 12 amino acids. The junction had 5 bases not matched to a gene; V was cut back by 11 bases and J by 4 bases. The CDR3 DNA reads TGTGCCTGGACAGGGGCGGCCTATGGCTACACCTTC. Its protein is CAWTGAAYGYTF.

Points on this clone: The sample has other DNA sequences that encode this CDR3 too. The chain couples TRBV5-1 to TRBJ2-1, with 12 bases identical to TRBD1. The germline V gene has CDR1 SGHRS and CDR2 YFSETQ. The CDR3 length is 15 residues. V lost 0 bases, J lost 9 bases, and 4 bases stayed unmatched. This CDR3 reads CASSLAGQGAGEQFF. CDR3 in DNA: TGCGCCAGCAGCTTGGCGGGACAGGGGGCGGGTGAGCAGTTCTTC.

V gene TRBV2 combines with J gene TRBJ2-1, with 14 bases matching TRBD2. The CDR3 length is 18 residues. Germline V lookup: CDR1 SNHLY, CDR2 FYNNEI. J was trimmed by 0 bases and V by 4 bases; bases with no gene match: 5. CDR3 sequence: CASSGTSGRSSSYNEQFF. CDR3 nucleotides: TGTGCCAGCAGTGGGACTAGCGGGAGGTCGAGCTCCTACAATGAGCAGTTCTTC.

This clone appeared once. This chain links TRBV6-4 with TRBJ1-4, with D perhaps TRBD1 (6 bases). The V end was cut by 0 bases, the J end by 8 bases, with 13 bases between. The germline V gene has CDR1 MRHNA and CDR2 SNTAGT. The CDR3 consists of 15 residues. The CDR3 spells CASSDSRWGREKLFF. CDR3 nucleotide sequence: TGTGCCAGCAGTGACTCGAGGTGGGGGCGGGAAAAACTGTTTTTT.

Of note for this clone: The same CDR3 is also encoded by other DNA sequences in this sample. The V call is TRBV5-1, the J call TRBJ1-4; no clear D. Germline V gives CDR1 SGHRS, CDR2 YFSETQ. V was pared by 4 bases and J by 8 bases, with 15 bases between. This CDR3 contains 14 residues. CDR3 amino acids: CASSLRPGGEKLFF. In DNA form, the CDR3 reads TGCGCCAGCAGCCTAAGACCCGGCGGGGAAAAACTGTTTTTT.

V and J are TRBV5-6 and TRBJ1-3; a weak D match, TRBD1 (6 bases). From germline, CDR1 is SGHDT and CDR2 YYEEEE. The CDR3 spans 16 residues. Deletions cut 5 bases from V and 0 bases from J, with 15 bases between. The CDR3 protein is CASRLTGTLSGNTIYF. Here the CDR3 DNA reads TGTGCCAGCAGGCTCACAGGGACGCTCTCTGGAAACACCATATATTTT.

The chain employs TRBV9 and TRBJ1-5, with no clear D. The CDR3 contains 14 residues. Germline V CDR1 and CDR2: SGDLS, YYNGEE. V was trimmed by 0 bases and J by 0 bases, leaving 4 bases between them. This CDR3 is CASSVGSSNQPQHF. CDR3 DNA sequence: TGTGCCAGCAGCGTAGGTAGTAGCAATCAGCCCCAGCATTTT.

The chain employs TRBV10-3 and TRBJ2-4, with D uncertain. The V gene lost 2 bases and the J gene lost 6 bases, with 8 bases spanning the gap. Germline CDR1 reads ENHRY; CDR2 reads SYGVKD. The CDR3 loop spans 13 amino acids. Here the CDR3 reads CAISEQATNIQYF. CDR3 bases: TGTGCCATCAGTGAGCAAGCGACAAACATTCAGTACTTC.

This clone was detected once. The rearrangement links TRBV10-2 to TRBJ1-1; D gene ambiguous. V was pared by 4 bases and J by 4 bases, with 13 bases between. The germline V gene has CDR1 WSHSY and CDR2 SAAADI. This CDR3 comprises 14 residues. CDR3 in amino acids: CASSADLPGTEAFF. The CDR3 DNA is TGCGCCAGCAGTGCGGATCTACCGGGCACTGAAGCTTTCTTT.